This TCR beta chain was profiled in a study of Graves' ophthalmopathy and Graves' hyperthyroidism. The overall study: Stable hyperthyroidism was defined by absence of ophthalmopathy within 18 months of follow-up.

The authors amplified TCR beta CDR3 regions from RNA transcripts. Amplification began with first-round RT-PCR using HTBI primers, then second-round multiplex PCR was performed. TCRdb called the multiplex PCR reads again in MiXCR, with one record for every CDR3 protein. The data contain about 600,000 distinct CDR3 sequences, about 40% of them seen just once; the ten biggest clones take up 3.5% to 4.5%. This clonotype has more than one count but fewer than ten. Antigen specificity is unknown. The CDR3 loop spans 17 amino acids. Trimming took off 2 bases at V and 6 bases at J, with 19 bases between the two ends. The V gene's germline CDR1 is KGHDR and CDR2 SFDVKD. Study observations and caveats: A 13-signature model separated ophthalmopathy from stable hyperthyroidism, reaching about 90% sensitivity and around 83% specificity cross-validated. Most expanded thyroid clonotypes above 0.001 frequency also appeared in blood.

The source material was peripheral blood or thyroid tissue (not recorded which). The gene calls are TRBV24-1 and TRBJ1-5, with D perhaps TRBD1 (6 bases). The clonotype was recovered from an adult man with Graves' hyperthyroidism. CDR3 region: CATSDSLGPGAGQPQHF. DNA for the CDR3: TGTGCCACCAGTGATTCCCTGGGCCCGGGGGCGGGTCAGCCCCAGCATTTT.